The rows below give T cell receptor beta chains drawn from one sample of a study of neurological immune-mediated disorders. In TCRdb, the 5' RACE reads were re-called with MiXCR into one record per CDR3 protein. This table has about 76,000 distinct CDR3 sequences, 15% to 20% appearing once. Source material: PBMCs. The receptors stem from a woman aged 40 to 50 in good health. Each CDR3 is given with its conserved first and last residue. Each record gives: D gene, V gene, J gene, clone size, CDR3 DNA, CDR3 protein. The D gene is left open where the match is weak. Not every row has a clone size; where given, it reads once, few, many or a size class.

d_call: -
v_call: TRBV28
j_call: TRBJ2-2
clone_size: many
cdr3_nt: TGTGCCAGCAGTTTTTGGGACACAACTCTAGAAAACACCGGGGAGCTGTTTTTT
cdr3_aa: CASSFWDTTLENTGELFF

d_call: -
v_call: TRBV7-2
j_call: TRBJ1-3
clone_size: many
cdr3_nt: TGTGCCAGCAGCTTCCCTGGAAACACCATATATTTT
cdr3_aa: CASSFPGNTIYF

d_call: -
v_call: TRBV5-5
j_call: TRBJ2-2
clone_size: many
cdr3_nt: TGTGCCAGCAGCTTGCGTGACGGTGCGAACACCGGGGAGCTGTTTTTT
cdr3_aa: CASSLRDGANTGELFF

d_call: -
v_call: TRBV15
j_call: TRBJ2-5
clone_size: many
cdr3_nt: TGTGCCACCAGACTCGGCGGGATCCAAGAGACCCAGTACTTC
cdr3_aa: CATRLGGIQETQYF

d_call: -
v_call: TRBV29-1
j_call: TRBJ2-3
clone_size: -
cdr3_nt: TGCAGCGTTGTACGTCTCGGGAGCACAGATACGCAGTATTTT
cdr3_aa: CSVVRLGSTDTQYF

d_call: -
v_call: TRBV20-1
j_call: TRBJ1-1
clone_size: many
cdr3_nt: TGCAGTGCAGAGGGCGCCGGGGGGACTGAAGCTTTCTTT
cdr3_aa: CSAEGAGGTEAFF

d_call: TRBD1
v_call: TRBV4-3
j_call: TRBJ2-7
clone_size: many
cdr3_nt: TGCGCCAGCAGCCGCGGGACAGGGGTCTACGAGCAGTACTTC
cdr3_aa: CASSRGTGVYEQYF

d_call: TRBD2
v_call: TRBV5-4
j_call: TRBJ2-5
clone_size: once
cdr3_nt: TGTGCCAGCAGCTCATTGGGAGCGGGGTACCAAGAGACCCAGTACTTC
cdr3_aa: CASSSLGAGYQETQYF

d_call: TRBD1
v_call: TRBV6-2/TRBV6-3
j_call: TRBJ1-1
clone_size: many
cdr3_nt: TGTGCCAGCAGTACGTTACGACAGGGAGTTACTGAAGCTTTCTTT
cdr3_aa: CASSTLRQGVTEAFF

d_call: TRBD2
v_call: TRBV7-9
j_call: TRBJ2-3
clone_size: many
cdr3_nt: TGTGCCAGCGGGAGGGGAGGGGCAGATACGCAGTATTTT
cdr3_aa: CASGRGGADTQYF

d_call: TRBD1
v_call: TRBV7-2
j_call: TRBJ2-2
clone_size: many
cdr3_nt: TGTGCCAGCAGCTTACGTTGGGACAGGCGGAACACCGGGGAGCTGTTTTTT
cdr3_aa: CASSLRWDRRNTGELFF

d_call: -
v_call: TRBV6-1
j_call: TRBJ2-2
clone_size: -
cdr3_nt: TGTGCCAGCAGGAGGGGGGGGGCGTCGAACACCGGGGAGCTGTTTTTT
cdr3_aa: CASRRGGASNTGELFF

d_call: -
v_call: TRBV18
j_call: TRBJ2-5
clone_size: few
cdr3_nt: TGTGCCAGCTCACCCCCCGTGGTGGGGGAAGAGACCCAGTACTTC
cdr3_aa: CASSPPVVGEETQYF

d_call: -
v_call: TRBV7-8
j_call: TRBJ1-1
clone_size: many
cdr3_nt: TGTGCCACCCGGGGCGGCATTGAAGCTTTCTTT
cdr3_aa: CATRGGIEAFF

d_call: -
v_call: TRBV9
j_call: TRBJ1-1
clone_size: many
cdr3_nt: TGTGCCAGCAGCGCCGTAGGTGAAGGGATGGGCACTGAAGCTTTCTTT
cdr3_aa: CASSAVGEGMGTEAFF

d_call: TRBD1
v_call: TRBV7-2
j_call: TRBJ1-3
clone_size: many
cdr3_nt: TGTGCCAGCAGCTCAGGGGGTGGAAACACCATATATTTT
cdr3_aa: CASSSGGGNTIYF

d_call: -
v_call: TRBV3-1
j_call: TRBJ2-1
clone_size: many
cdr3_nt: TGTGCCAGCAGCCAAGGGGCTGGGGCCCTAGCCCTCTATGAGCAGTTCTTC
cdr3_aa: CASSQGAGALALYEQFF

d_call: -
v_call: TRBV5-1
j_call: TRBJ2-1
clone_size: many
cdr3_nt: TGCGCCAGCAGCTTGAACCCCTACAATGAGCAGTTCTTC
cdr3_aa: CASSLNPYNEQFF

d_call: -
v_call: TRBV15
j_call: TRBJ2-7
clone_size: many
cdr3_nt: TGTGCCACCAGCAGAGGGTCGGGGACCGTTTGGTACGAGCAGTACTTC
cdr3_aa: CATSRGSGTVWYEQYF

d_call: -
v_call: TRBV2
j_call: TRBJ2-2
clone_size: -
cdr3_nt: TGTGCCAGCAGTGTCCAGACGGGGAACACCGGGGAGCTGTTTTTT
cdr3_aa: CASSVQTGNTGELFF

d_call: -
v_call: TRBV20-1
j_call: TRBJ2-3
clone_size: many
cdr3_nt: TGCAGTGCTAGGGGGACCGAGGTTAGCACAGATACGCAGTATTTT
cdr3_aa: CSARGTEVSTDTQYF

d_call: TRBD1
v_call: TRBV12-3/TRBV12-4
j_call: TRBJ2-5
clone_size: many
cdr3_nt: TGTGCCAGCAGTCCACGGACAGGGGTGGAGACCCAGTACTTC
cdr3_aa: CASSPRTGVETQYF

d_call: TRBD1
v_call: TRBV7-2
j_call: TRBJ1-5
clone_size: many
cdr3_nt: TGTGCCAGCAGCTTACGGACAGGGGGCCTTCAGCCCCAGCATTTT
cdr3_aa: CASSLRTGGLQPQHF

d_call: TRBD2
v_call: TRBV28
j_call: TRBJ2-3
clone_size: few
cdr3_nt: TGTGCCAGCAGTTTTCAGCGGGGGGCTAGCACAGATACGCAGTATTTT
cdr3_aa: CASSFQRGASTDTQYF

d_call: -
v_call: TRBV20-1
j_call: TRBJ1-1
clone_size: -
cdr3_nt: TGCAGTGCTGAGGCGGGGGACACTGAAGCTTTCTTT
cdr3_aa: CSAEAGDTEAFF

d_call: -
v_call: TRBV5-1
j_call: TRBJ1-1
clone_size: -
cdr3_nt: TGCGCCAGCAGCTTGGGACAGGTTGGCGGCACTGAAGCTTTCTTT
cdr3_aa: CASSLGQVGGTEAFF

d_call: TRBD1
v_call: TRBV4-3
j_call: TRBJ1-1
clone_size: many
cdr3_nt: TGCGCCAGCAGCCTTCAAACAGGGGGCATGAACACTGAAGCTTTCTTT
cdr3_aa: CASSLQTGGMNTEAFF

d_call: -
v_call: TRBV6-5
j_call: TRBJ1-1
clone_size: many
cdr3_nt: TGTGCCAGCAGTCCGTATACAGGAACCGGGGAGGGCACTGAAGCTTTCTTT
cdr3_aa: CASSPYTGTGEGTEAFF

d_call: -
v_call: TRBV20-1
j_call: TRBJ1-6
clone_size: many
cdr3_nt: TGCAGTGCCCCCGTCCAGGGGATTTCACCCCTCCACTTT
cdr3_aa: CSAPVQGISPLHF

d_call: -
v_call: TRBV19
j_call: TRBJ1-1
clone_size: -
cdr3_nt: TGTGCCAGTAGTATGGACTTTCTGAACACTGAAGCTTTCTTT
cdr3_aa: CASSMDFLNTEAFF

d_call: TRBD2
v_call: TRBV7-2
j_call: TRBJ2-3
clone_size: many
cdr3_nt: TGTGCCAGCAGCTTAGCGCTGAGCGGGGGGATCGGAGATACGCAGTATTTT
cdr3_aa: CASSLALSGGIGDTQYF

d_call: -
v_call: TRBV10-3
j_call: TRBJ2-3
clone_size: many
cdr3_nt: TGTGCCATCAGCTTGACAGAAGATACGCAGTATTTT
cdr3_aa: CAISLTEDTQYF

d_call: TRBD1
v_call: TRBV18
j_call: TRBJ2-5
clone_size: many
cdr3_nt: TGTGCCAGCTCACCCAACGTGGACAGGTTCGGTGCAGAGACCCAGTACTTC
cdr3_aa: CASSPNVDRFGAETQYF

d_call: TRBD1
v_call: TRBV16
j_call: TRBJ2-1
clone_size: many
cdr3_nt: TGTGCCAGCAGCCCCTTCGAGACAGGGGGCCATGAGCAGTTCTTC
cdr3_aa: CASSPFETGGHEQFF

d_call: TRBD2
v_call: TRBV20-1
j_call: TRBJ2-1
clone_size: many
cdr3_nt: TGCAGTGCTAGACCTAGCGGGGGCTCCTACAATGAGCAGTTCTTC
cdr3_aa: CSARPSGGSYNEQFF

d_call: -
v_call: TRBV6-5
j_call: TRBJ2-3
clone_size: few
cdr3_nt: TGTGCCAGTTTTCGGTGGGGCACAGATACGCAGTATTTT
cdr3_aa: CASFRWGTDTQYF